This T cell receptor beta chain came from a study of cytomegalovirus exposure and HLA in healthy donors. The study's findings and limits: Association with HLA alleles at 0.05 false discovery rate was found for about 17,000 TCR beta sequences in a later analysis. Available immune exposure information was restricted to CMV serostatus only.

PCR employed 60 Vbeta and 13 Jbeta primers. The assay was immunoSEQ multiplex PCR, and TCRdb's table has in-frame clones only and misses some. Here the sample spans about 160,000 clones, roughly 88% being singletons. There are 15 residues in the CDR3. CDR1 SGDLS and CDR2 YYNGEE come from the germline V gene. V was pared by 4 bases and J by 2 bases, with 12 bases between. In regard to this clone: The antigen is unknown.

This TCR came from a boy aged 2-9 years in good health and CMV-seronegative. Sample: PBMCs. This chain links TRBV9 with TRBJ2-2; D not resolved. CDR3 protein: CASSTDTPNTGELFF. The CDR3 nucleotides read TGTGCCAGCAGCACAGACACCCCAAACACCGGGGAGCTGTTTTTT. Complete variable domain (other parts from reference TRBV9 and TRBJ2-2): DSGVTQTPKHLITATGQRVTLRCSPRSGDLSVYWYQQSLDQGLQFLIQYYNGEERAKGNILERFSAQQFPDLHSELNLSSLELGDSALYFCASSTDTPNTGELFFGEGSRLTVL.